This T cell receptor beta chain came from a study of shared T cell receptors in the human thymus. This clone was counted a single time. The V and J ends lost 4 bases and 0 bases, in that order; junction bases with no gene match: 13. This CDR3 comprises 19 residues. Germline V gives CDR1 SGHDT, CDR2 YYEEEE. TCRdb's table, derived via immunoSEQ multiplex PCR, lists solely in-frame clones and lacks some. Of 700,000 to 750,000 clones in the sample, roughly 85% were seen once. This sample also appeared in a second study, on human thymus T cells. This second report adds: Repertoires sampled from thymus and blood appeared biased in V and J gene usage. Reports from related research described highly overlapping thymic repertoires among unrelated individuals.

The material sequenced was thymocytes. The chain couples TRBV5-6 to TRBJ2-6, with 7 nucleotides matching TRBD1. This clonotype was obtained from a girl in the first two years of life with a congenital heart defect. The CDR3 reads CASSPAPQGTTSGANVLTF. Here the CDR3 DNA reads TGTGCCAGCAGCCCTGCCCCACAGGGGACGACCTCTGGGGCCAACGTCCTGACTTTC.